Listed below are T cell receptor beta chains from one sample, sequenced in a study of shared clonotypes between healthy human individuals. TCRdb keeps only in-frame clones here, not all; method: immunoSEQ multiplex PCR. Here the sample spans some 1,400,000 clones, about 96% being singletons. Sample: naive CD4+ T cells sorted from blood. The receptor source for this set is a man aged 25-40 years in good health. The CDR3 runs from the conserved cysteine through the conserved F or W. D genes are given only for firm matches.

J gene,D gene,V gene,CDR3 DNA,CDR3 protein
TRBJ1-5,TRBD1,TRBV6-1,TGTGCCAGCATTTGGACAGGGGGCAATCAGCCCCAGCATTTT,CASIWTGGNQPQHF
TRBJ1-4,NA,TRBV29-1,TGCAGCGTCCGCATGCGAGGGGGTAATGAAAAACTGTTTTTT,CSVRMRGGNEKLFF
TRBJ2-1,TRBD1,TRBV6-5,TGTGCCAGCAGTGAAGTCAGGGGGCCGCGTGAGCAGTTCTTC,CASSEVRGPREQFF
TRBJ2-7,NA,TRBV4-3,TGCGCCAGCAGCCAGACAGGCTCCTACGAGCAGTACTTC,CASSQTGSYEQYF
TRBJ1-4,TRBD1,TRBV9,TGTGCCAGCGGTGCAGGGGGCTGGGGTGAAAAACTGTTTTTT,CASGAGGWGEKLFF
TRBJ2-3,TRBD2,TRBV7-9,TGTGCCAGCAGCCCAGGAAGGACTAGAGAGATTACAGATACGCAGTATTTT,CASSPGRTREITDTQYF
TRBJ2-4,NA,TRBV29-1,TGCAGCGTTTTTGAACGCGGGGACATTCAGTACTTC,CSVFERGDIQYF
TRBJ2-1,NA,TRBV2,TGTGCCAGCACCAAGTCCTCTTCTCCAAGAGGGGAGCAGTTCTTC,CASTKSSSPRGEQFF
TRBJ2-1,TRBD1,TRBV10-1,TGCGCCAGCAGTGAGTACAGGGGCAATGAGCAGTTCTTC,CASSEYRGNEQFF
TRBJ2-7,NA,TRBV28,TGTGCCAGCAGGGTCCGGGACCGGGTTTACGAGCAGTACTTC,CASRVRDRVYEQYF
TRBJ2-5,NA,TRBV9,TGTGCCAGCAGCGTGGGGGGTATCGAGCAAGAGACCCAGTACTTC,CASSVGGIEQETQYF
TRBJ2-2,TRBD2,TRBV7-8,TGTGCCAGCAGCTTCGGACTAGCGGGGACCGGGGAGCTGTTTTTT,CASSFGLAGTGELFF
TRBJ2-7,NA,TRBV7-2,TGTGCCAGCAGCTTACAATTTGGAGACGAGCAGTACTTC,CASSLQFGDEQYF
TRBJ2-1,TRBD2,TRBV11-3,TGTGCCAGCAGCCCCTTGGGAGGGTATAATGAGCAGTTCTTC,CASSPLGGYNEQFF
TRBJ2-1,TRBD2,TRBV5-5,TGTGCCAGCAGCTTGGGTTGGGCTAGCGGGAAAAGGCCCAATGAGCAGTTCTTC,CASSLGWASGKRPNEQFF